This TCR beta chain derives from a study of blood T cell repertoires in COVID-19. V lost 2 bases and J lost 4; bases outside the gene matches: 2. Germline V gives CDR1 SGHNT, CDR2 YYREEE (reference sequence). The CDR3 extends over 13 amino acids. Sequenced by immunoSEQ multiplex PCR; TCRdb stores in-frame clones only, minus some. The sample carries roughly 340,000 clones, roughly nine tenths recorded once. Sequences were obtained from PBMCs or T cells enriched from blood (not recorded which). The TCR was taken from a man younger than 35 who had recovered from COVID-19. The chain couples TRBV5-4 to TRBJ1-1, with TRBD1 identical over 7 bases. As DNA, the CDR3 is TGTGCCAGCAGCTTTTCAGGGGGCACTGAAGCTTTCTTT. Translation: CASSFSGGTEAFF. The variable domain in full, with the rest retrieved from reference TRBV5-4 and TRBJ1-1, is ETGVTQSPTHLIKTRGQQVTLRCSSQSGHNTVSWYQQALGQGPQFIFQYYREEENGRGNFPPRFSGLQFPNYSSELNVNALELDDSALYLCASSFSGGTEAFFGQGTRLTVV.